This T cell receptor (beta chain) was identified in a study of T cell responses to AZD1222 COVID-19 vaccine. The wider study: Pooled together were second doses at about 4 or about 12 weeks.

There are 13 residues in the CDR3. The V end was cut by 8 bases, the J end by 0 bases, with 8 bases between. The V gene's germline CDR1 is SEHNR and CDR2 FQNEAQ (reference sequence). Study-wide findings and caveats: Clonal diversity was possibly underestimated, and white British individuals and females predominated among donors.

In the case of this clone: Its target is not known.

Sequenced by immunoSEQ multiplex PCR; TCRdb stores in-frame clones only, minus some. The data contain 100,000 or so clones, 65% to 90% of them singletons. This TCR came from an adult in good health. The specimen comprised peripheral blood, sampled on day 0 of AZD1222 vaccination. The rearrangement joins TRBV7-9 to TRBJ1-5; no clear D gene. The CDR3, as DNA: TGTGCCAGCGGCCTCGATAGCAATCAGCCCCAGCATTTT. It yields the protein CASGLDSNQPQHF.